This TCR beta chain comes out of a study of regulatory T cells in long-lasting Graves disease. The authors built TCR beta libraries using iRepertoire HTBI primers and Arm-PCR of CDR3 regions. TCRdb reanalysed the multiplex PCR reads using MiXCR and keeps one entry per CDR3 protein. The table has around 460,000 distinct CDR3 sequences, roughly 21% seen once. Noted time point: persistent/refractory GD, antithyroid drugs over 5 years with positive TRAb. Isolated PBMC RNA provided the starting material for the TCR library. This clonotype has only a few counts. The CDR3 is 14 amino acids. From germline, CDR1 is MGHRA and CDR2 YSYEKL. V dropped 0 bases and J dropped 2 bases, with 7 bases sitting between them.

The TCR sequence derives from a female donor with Graves disease. The chain couples TRBV4-1 to TRBJ1-2; D not resolved. Sample: peripheral blood mononuclear cells (PBMCs), taken when the disease was refractory, from a patient treated with antithyroid drugs. The chain's CDR3 is CASSQDGVNYGYTF. Written as DNA, the CDR3 is TGCGCCAGCAGCCAAGATGGGGTCAACTATGGCTACACCTTC.